This T cell receptor (beta chain) was captured in a study of shared clonotypes between healthy human individuals. Assay: immunoSEQ multiplex PCR; the TCRdb copy retains only in-frame clones and omits some. The profile shows roughly 2.5 million clones, around nine tenths of them singletons. The CDR3 consists of 15 residues. Trimming removed 5 bases from V and 3 bases from J, with 16 bases in between. Germline assignment: CDR1 SGDLS and CDR2 YYNGEE. The chain employs TRBV9 and TRBJ2-3; D not certain. This TCR came from a man aged 18 to 30 in good health. Sequenced sample: naive CD4+ T cells sorted from blood. Subset defined: CD45RA+ positively selected. Written as DNA, the CDR3 is TGTGCCAGCAGTCCCGTTAGCATTGGGACAGATACGCAGTATTTT. As protein: CASSPVSIGTDTQYF.